Following are 27 T cell receptor beta chains from one sample sequenced in a study of blood T cell repertoires in COVID-19. Produced via immunoSEQ multiplex PCR; TCRdb's table is partial and in-frame only. The sample includes some 70,000 clones, about nine tenths seen only once; the top ten take approximately 0.49%. Sequencing used peripheral blood. The receptors shown here come from a man between 45 and 60 years old with COVID-19, enrolled during active disease.

The chain carries TRBV3-1 (or the pseudogene TRBV3-2) and TRBJ2-7; 8 bases are shared with TRBD1. The CDR3 runs 13 residues. Trimming cost V 9 bases and J 4 bases; bases outside gene matches: 8. Germline lookup yields CDR1 LGHDT and CDR2 YNNKEL (reference sequence). CDR3 bases: TGTGCCAGTGGGCTAGGACAGGGTTACGAGCAGTACTTC. This sequence encodes CASGLGQGYEQYF.

The rearrangement joins TRBV6-5 to TRBJ1-1, with D perhaps TRBD1 (6 bases). Trimming removed 6 bases at V and 2 bases at J, with 10 bases between. The CDR3 extends over 13 amino acids. Germline V gene sequence: CDR1 MNHEY, CDR2 SVGAGI. CDR3 protein: CASSHRVNTEAFF. The DNA for the CDR3 is TGTGCCAGCAGCCACAGGGTCAACACTGAAGCTTTCTTT.

This clone occurred once. The genes are TRBV29-1 and TRBJ1-2; D unresolved. The CDR3 covers 11 residues. Trimming shortened V by 2 bases and J by 5 bases, and 6 bases separated the two germline ends. Looked up from germline, CDR1 is SQVTM and CDR2 is ANQGSEA. The CDR3, as DNA: TGCAGCGTTGAACAGGAATATGGCTACACCTTC. Its protein product is CSVEQEYGYTF. Looking up the rest from reference TRBV29-1 and TRBJ1-2 gives the full variable domain: SAVISQKPSRDICQRGTSLTIQCQVDSQVTMMFWYRQQPGQSLTLIATANQGSEATYESGFVIDKFPISRPNLTFSTLTVSNMSPEDSSIYLCSVEQEYGYTFGSGTRLTVV.

The chain uses TRBV6-1 and TRBJ1-2; a possible D gene is TRBD1 (5 bases). Germline V gene lookup returns CDR1 MNHNS and CDR2 SASEGT. V lost 2 bases, J lost 1 base, and 8 bases lay in between. CDR3 length: 14 residues. The CDR3 reads CASSELQVNYGYTF. CDR3 nucleotide sequence: TGTGCCAGCAGTGAACTACAGGTTAACTATGGCTACACCTTC.

The V gene is TRBV30, the J gene TRBJ1-2; 9 positions match TRBD1. Per the germline V gene, CDR1 is GTSNPN and CDR2 is SVGIG (reference sequence). J was trimmed by 8 bases and V by 4 bases; bases with no gene match: 11. The CDR3 runs to 14 residues. DNA for the CDR3: TGTGCCTGGACCCGGGACAGGGAATCGGGAGGCTACACCTTC. Protein sequence: CAWTRDRESGGYTF.

This chain uses TRBV29-1 with TRBJ2-5, with 7 nucleotides matching TRBD2. Germline CDR1 reads SQVTM; CDR2 reads ANQGSEA. V dropped 7 bases and J dropped 4; count of bases not matched to a gene: 12. There are 14 residues in the CDR3. CDR3 loop: CSAAAGAVRETQYF. CDR3 sequence (DNA): TGCAGCGCGGCGGCGGGAGCTGTCCGAGAGACCCAGTACTTC.

V usage is TRBV28 and J usage is TRBJ1-2; D not certain. The CDR3 is made up of 13 amino acids. V lost 6 bases to trimming and J lost 5 bases, with 13 bases between them. Germline assignment: CDR1 MDHEN and CDR2 SYDVKM. The CDR3 DNA reads TGTGCCAGCAGCCCGGGGAAGGCGTATGGCTACACCTTC. The encoded protein is CASSPGKAYGYTF.

V is TRBV5-1 and J is TRBJ1-1; 8 bases are shared with TRBD1. The CDR3 loop spans 14 amino acids. Germline V gene sequence: CDR1 SGHRS, CDR2 YFSETQ. V was pared by 6 bases and J by 4 bases, with 8 bases of the junction left unmatched. The CDR3 DNA reads as TGCGCCAGCACCCAGGGGGCTAGTGGCACTGAAGCTTTCTTT. It encodes CASTQGASGTEAFF.

V and J are TRBV29-1 and TRBJ1-5; D is undetermined. The length of the CDR3 is 12 residues. Trimming left V 5 bases short and J 4 bases short, with 9 bases between. CDR1 SQVTM and CDR2 ANQGSEA come from the germline V gene. CDR3 protein: CSVRDINQPQHF. CDR3 DNA sequence: TGCAGCGTTCGAGACATTAATCAGCCCCAGCATTTT.

The chain links TRBV11-2 to TRBJ2-1, with D perhaps matching TRBD1 (5 bases). Germline V gene data show CDR1 as SGHAT and CDR2 as FQNNGV. V gave up 5 bases and J gave up 4 bases, with 9 bases separating them. This CDR3 region has 13 residues. The DNA for the CDR3 is TGTGCCAGCAGCCTCAGGGATTACAATGAGCAGTTCTTC. Its protein is CASSLRDYNEQFF.

V and J are TRBV20-1 and TRBJ2-1, with D hard to call. V gave up 3 bases and J gave up 7 bases, with 10 bases separating them. Germline CDR1 and CDR2: DFQATT and SNEGSKA (reference sequence). The CDR3 totals 12 residues. The CDR3 is CSASDTRNEQFF. The CDR3 DNA reads TGCAGTGCTAGTGATACGAGAAATGAGCAGTTCTTC.

J is TRBJ1-1 and V is TRBV7-9; 7 nucleotides align to TRBD1. The CDR3 consists of 14 residues. V lost 5 bases to trimming and J lost 1 base; unmatched junction nucleotides: 4. The V gene's germline CDR1 is SEHNR and CDR2 FQNEAQ (reference sequence). CDR3 DNA: TGTGCCAGCAGCCAAGGGACAGCGAACACTGAAGCTTTCTTT. Protein product: CASSQGTANTEAFF.

The chain recombines TRBV23-1 with TRBJ2-5; 8 bases agree with TRBD1. TRBV23-1 is given ORF status, its function remaining uncertain. V shed 2 bases and J 5 bases; nucleotides not matched to a gene: 4. The CDR3 has 14 amino acids. The CDR3 bases are TGCGCCAGCAGTCAAAGGACAGGGCAGGAGACCCAGTACTTC. Its translation: CASSQRTGQETQYF.

The rearrangement uses TRBV4-1 and TRBJ1-1, with TRBD1 matching 7 bases. Germline-derived CDR1 and CDR2 are MGHRA and YSYEKL. V shed 4 bases and J 7 bases; nucleotides not matched to a gene: 6. This CDR3 has 13 amino acids. CDR3 amino acids: CASSLRGALEAFF. CDR3 sequence (DNA): TGCGCCAGCAGCCTCAGGGGGGCCCTTGAAGCTTTCTTT.

The CDR3 coding sequence is TGTGCCAGCAGGAGGGGACAGGGCAATCAGCCCCAGCATTTT. It encodes CASRRGQGNQPQHF. The V gene is TRBV5-6, the J gene TRBJ1-5; 8 bases fit TRBD1. From germline, CDR1 is SGHDT and CDR2 YYEEEE. This CDR3 region has 14 residues. Unmatched junction bases numbered 3, after V lost 5 bases and J lost 2 bases.

This clone was recorded once. V and J are TRBV5-5 and TRBJ2-7; 8 bases agree with TRBD1. V lost 1 base to trimming and J lost 2 bases; unmatched junction nucleotides: 8. CDR1 and CDR2 from the germline V gene are SGHKS and YYEKEE (reference sequence). The CDR3 runs 16 residues. The CDR3 DNA is TGTGCCAGCAGCTTGTTCCCCAGGGGGCGCGCCTACGAGCAGTACTTC. Its translation is CASSLFPRGRAYEQYF.

This chain connects TRBV11-2 to TRBJ2-3; D call uncertain. V shed 5 bases and J shed 2 bases, with 8 bases lying between them. The CDR3 loop spans 13 amino acids. Per the germline V gene, CDR1 is SGHAT and CDR2 is FQNNGV. This CDR3 reads CASSVWATDTQYF. The CDR3 DNA sequence: TGTGCCAGCAGCGTTTGGGCCACAGATACGCAGTATTTT.

The chain combines TRBV4-3 with TRBJ2-3; tentatively, D is TRBD2 (6 bases). This CDR3 spans 19 amino acids. V lost 0 bases and J lost 1, with 20 bases in between. The germline V gene has CDR1 LGHNA and CDR2 YSLEER. The CDR3 sequence is CASSQDWSSGGGGTDTQYF. The CDR3 coding sequence is TGCGCCAGCAGCCAAGATTGGAGTAGCGGAGGAGGGGGCACAGATACGCAGTATTTT.

This sequence joins TRBV19 and TRBJ1-2; 7 positions agree with TRBD1. CDR1 is LNHDA and CDR2 is SQIVND in the germline V gene (reference sequence). The CDR3 length is 15 residues. V shed 5 bases and J 2 bases; nucleotides not matched to a gene: 8. The CDR3 loop reads CASSPGTETNYGYTF. The CDR3 DNA reads as TGTGCCAGTAGTCCCGGGACAGAAACCAACTATGGCTACACCTTC.

This chain joins TRBV6-6 and TRBJ2-3, with D unclear. CDR1 and CDR2 (germline): MNHNY, SVGAGI (reference sequence). The CDR3 totals 14 residues. Trimming removed 2 bases at V and 6 bases at J, with 12 bases between. This chain's CDR3 is CASSYRTESDTQYF. The CDR3 DNA follows: TGTGCCAGCAGTTACCGTACAGAGTCCGATACGCAGTATTTT.

This clone appeared a single time. The chain recombines TRBV7-2 with TRBJ2-1; TRBD2 matches at 12 bases. The V gene end was trimmed by 5 bases and the J gene end by 3 bases; junction bases not matched to a gene: 8. The length of the CDR3 is 17 residues. Germline CDR1 reads SGHTA; CDR2 reads FQGNSA. Here the CDR3 reads CASSTTSGRRRYNEQFF. In nucleotides, the CDR3 is TGTGCCAGCAGCACAACTAGCGGGAGGAGGCGCTACAATGAGCAGTTCTTC.

The chain links TRBV2 to TRBJ1-5, with 10 bases aligning to TRBD1. The CDR3 consists of 15 residues. The V gene end was trimmed by 6 bases and the J gene end by 2 bases; junction bases not matched to a gene: 4. Germline V gene data show CDR1 as SNHLY and CDR2 as FYNNEI. CDR3 region: CASRTGGSRNQPQHF. As DNA, the CDR3 is TGTGCCAGCAGGACAGGGGGCTCGCGCAATCAGCCCCAGCATTTT.

This clone was seen only once. The gene calls are TRBV7-9 and TRBJ2-1; 7 positions match TRBD2. CDR1 SEHNR and CDR2 FQNEAQ come from the germline V gene (reference sequence). The CDR3 totals 14 residues. Germline trimming cut 5 bases from V and 5 bases from J; bases unmatched to any gene: 6. The CDR3 region is CASSPAGGNNEQFF. The CDR3, as DNA: TGTGCCAGCAGCCCCGCCGGGGGGAACAATGAGCAGTTCTTC.

The chain employs TRBV3-1 (or the pseudogene TRBV3-2) and TRBJ2-1; possibly TRBD2 for D (7 bases). Germline assignment: CDR1 LGHDT and CDR2 YNNKEL (reference sequence). The germline V and J ends were trimmed by 4 bases and 7 bases, with 20 bases remaining between them. This CDR3 is 16 amino acids long. The DNA of the CDR3 is TGTGCCAGCAGCCGAGACCTGGGGGGGGCCGGAAATGAGCAGTTCTTC. This gives the protein CASSRDLGGAGNEQFF.

The chain joins TRBV9 to TRBJ2-3; D is possibly TRBD2 (6 bases). V lost 3 bases and J lost 6, with 20 bases in between. Per germline, CDR1 SGDLS and CDR2 YYNGEE. The CDR3 extends over 16 amino acids. CDR3 region: CASSEGTGDGQDTQYF. Here the CDR3 DNA reads TGTGCCAGCAGCGAGGGGACGGGAGATGGTCAGGATACGCAGTATTTT.

V is TRBV6-6 and J is TRBJ2-3; possibly TRBD1 for D (5 bases). The CDR3 runs 15 residues. Germline CDR1 is MNHNY and CDR2 is SVGAGI (reference sequence). The V end lost 0 bases, the J end lost 2 bases, and 9 bases lay between the germline ends. The CDR3 here is CASSYSRGNTDTQYF. The CDR3 nucleotides are TGTGCCAGCAGTTACTCTAGGGGAAACACAGATACGCAGTATTTT.

The chain carries TRBV15 and TRBJ2-1; 9 bases agree with TRBD2. The CDR3 has 13 amino acids. Germline CDR1 reads LNHNV; CDR2 reads YYDKDF (reference sequence). Germline trimming cut 7 bases from V and 5 bases from J; bases unmatched to any gene: 3. CDR3 DNA: TGTGCCACCACCCTAGCGGGGAACAATGAGCAGTTCTTC. Amino acid sequence: CATTLAGNNEQFF.